The 32 T cell receptor beta chains below were found in one sample sequenced in a study of regulatory T cells in long-lasting Graves disease. CDR3-region Arm-PCR and iRepertoire HTBI primers produced the TCR beta libraries. TCRdb used MiXCR to reprocess the multiplex PCR reads, holding one entry per CDR3 protein. The sample carries roughly 500,000 distinct CDR3 sequences, roughly 12% recorded once. Time point meaning: newly diagnosed GD, antithyroid drugs for less than 3 months. The TCR library was made from RNA extracted from PBMCs. These data were likewise used in another study, on T cells in Graves' hyperthyroidism and ophthalmopathy.

The specimen was peripheral blood mononuclear cells (PBMCs), collected at new diagnosis, from a patient treated with antithyroid drugs. Receptor source: a man aged 25 to 40 with Graves disease.

This clonotype occurred many times. For the CDR3, the DNA is TGTGCCAGCAGCTTAGAAAACAGGGGATTAAACACTGAAGCTTTCTTT. Translated, it gives CASSLENRGLNTEAFF. The V call is TRBV11-2, the J call TRBJ1-1; 7 nucleotides align to TRBD1. CDR1 and CDR2 (germline): SGHAT, FQNNGV. The trim removed 0 bases at V and 2 bases at J, leaving 6 bases unmatched. The CDR3 is 16 amino acids.

This clonotype showed up many times. V gene TRBV20-1 combines with J gene TRBJ1-2; D not resolved. Trimming removed 1 base at V and 4 bases at J, with 13 bases between. CDR3 length equals 14 residues. The germline V gene encodes CDR1 DFQATT and CDR2 SNEGSKA (reference sequence). The DNA of the CDR3 is TGCAGTGCTAGAGGGGAGTGGGCAGCCTATGGCTACACCTTC. Protein product: CSARGEWAAYGYTF.

V and J are TRBV18 and TRBJ1-3; a possible D gene is TRBD1 (5 bases). Germline V gene data show CDR1 as KGHSH and CDR2 as LQKENI. The CDR3 has 18 amino acids. Trimming removed 5 bases at V and 0 bases at J, with 20 bases between. CDR3: CASSFAGNPLSSGNTIYF. CDR3 DNA: TGTGCCAGCTCATTCGCAGGGAACCCCTTATCCTCTGGAAACACCATATATTTT.

The V and J genes are TRBV27 and TRBJ1-1; TRBD1 aligns across 9 bases. The length of the CDR3 is 15 residues. The ends lost 1 base at V and 5 bases at J; junction bases unmatched: 5. In germline, CDR1 is MNHEY, CDR2 SMNVEV (reference sequence). CDR3 in DNA: TGTGCCAGCAGTTTATTGACAGGGGGAAGGACTGAAGCTTTCTTT. Translation gives CASSLLTGGRTEAFF.

This clonotype was counted many times. The chain is built from TRBV11-2 and TRBJ2-3, with 10 bases matching TRBD2. J gave up 4 bases and V 1 base, and 8 bases lay outside the gene matches. CDR1 is SGHAT, CDR2 FQNNGV, per germline. The length of the CDR3 is 17 residues. The CDR3 loop is CASSLGVSGRAPDTQYF. CDR3 coding DNA: TGTGCCAGCAGCTTAGGGGTGAGCGGGAGGGCGCCAGATACGCAGTATTTT.

Ten or more counts support this clonotype. V gene TRBV6-1 combines with J gene TRBJ2-5; D tentatively reads TRBD1 or TRBD2 (6 bases each). The CDR3 is 15 amino acids. Deletions cut 5 bases from V and 3 bases from J, with 16 bases between. CDR1 MNHNS and CDR2 SASEGT come from the germline V gene. The CDR3 spells CASSPLGGLEETQYF. The CDR3 DNA follows: TGTGCCAGCAGTCCTCTTGGGGGGCTCGAAGAGACCCAGTACTTC.

J is TRBJ1-1 and V is TRBV27, with TRBD1 matching over 7 bases. There are 13 residues in the CDR3. The V and J ends lost 10 bases and 4 bases, in that order; junction bases with no gene match: 9. Germline CDR1 reads MNHEY; CDR2 reads SMNVEV (reference sequence). The CDR3, as DNA: TGTGCCACCTATCCCGCAGGGGGCACTGAAGCTTTCTTT. Translation: CATYPAGGTEAFF.

This clonotype was seen repeatedly, ten times or more. This chain joins TRBV6-1 and TRBJ2-7, with TRBD2 matching over 11 bases. The trim removed 6 bases at V and 7 bases at J, leaving 20 bases unmatched. CDR1 is MNHNS, CDR2 SASEGT, per germline. The CDR3 covers 18 residues. The CDR3 is CASRSGLAGSRPLGEQYF. The CDR3 DNA reads as TGTGCCAGCAGATCAGGACTAGCGGGTTCCCGACCTTTGGGGGAGCAGTACTTC.

The gene calls are TRBV10-3 and TRBJ2-1; 13 nucleotides match TRBD2. The V and J ends lost 0 bases and 9 bases, in that order; junction bases with no gene match: 5. This CDR3 is built from 16 residues. Germline CDR1 and CDR2: ENHRY and SYGVKD. The CDR3 is CAISESSGLAGVEQFF. The CDR3, as DNA: TGTGCCATCAGTGAGTCAAGTGGACTAGCGGGAGTTGAGCAGTTCTTC.

This clonotype was seen just once. A much bigger clone sits one base away, suggesting this may be a read error. The chain combines TRBV5-1 with TRBJ2-7; a weak D match, TRBD2 (5 bases). Trimming shortened V by 4 bases and J by 9 bases, and 20 bases separated the two germline ends. In germline, CDR1 is SGHRS, CDR2 YFSETQ. The CDR3 totals 14 residues. CDR3 amino acids: CASSPGGGGLGQYF. CDR3 DNA: TGCGCCAGCAGCCCAGGTGGAGGCGGCCTGGGGCAGTACTTC. Looking up the rest from reference TRBV5-1 and TRBJ2-7 gives the full variable domain: KAGVTQTPRYLIKTRGQQVTLSCSPISGHRSVSWYQQTPGQGLQFLFEYFSETQRNKGNFPGRFSGRQFSNSRSEMNVSTLELGDSALYLCASSPGGGGLGQYFGPGTRLTVT.

On this clonotype itself: The junction departs from germline at one end; a sequencing error may be responsible. The chain couples TRBV11-3 to TRBJ1-3; D ambiguous. This CDR3 has 15 amino acids. Germline V CDR1 and CDR2: SGHNT, YENEEA. CDR3 in amino acids: CASSLDGDSGSTIYF. The DNA of the CDR3 is TGTGCCAGCAGCTTGGACGGAGACTCTGGAAGCACCATATATTTT.

This clonotype turned up a few times. This sequence joins TRBV20-1 and TRBJ1-4; no firm D call. Between the trimmed V and J ends, which lost 4 bases and 0 bases, there was a span of 15 bases. The CDR3 has 16 residues. CDR1 is DFQATT and CDR2 is SNEGSKA in the germline V gene (reference sequence). For the CDR3, the DNA is TGCAGTGCTAAACCGGGTAGGAGAACAACTAATGAAAAACTGTTTTTT. Residues: CSAKPGRRTTNEKLFF.

The V and J genes are TRBV2 and TRBJ2-7; 12 bases are shared with TRBD1. Germline CDR1 reads SNHLY; CDR2 reads FYNNEI. The CDR3 runs to 18 residues. V lost 6 bases, J lost 3 bases, and 15 bases stayed unmatched. The CDR3, as DNA: TGTGCCAGCAGGAAATCGATACGGGACAGGGGGCTGCACTACGAGCAGTACTTC. Its translation is CASRKSIRDRGLHYEQYF.

The V gene is TRBV13, the J gene TRBJ2-3, with D perhaps TRBD2 (6 bases). V was trimmed by 0 bases and J by 2 bases, leaving 12 bases between them. The germline CDR1 and CDR2 sequences are PRHDT and FYEKMQ (reference sequence). The CDR3 is 16 amino acids. This chain's CDR3 is CASSLGLSGVTDTQYF. CDR3 DNA sequence: TGTGCCAGCAGCTTAGGACTATCGGGAGTCACAGATACGCAGTATTTT.

This clonotype was counted a few times. The rearrangement joins TRBV20-1 to TRBJ2-7; TRBD2 matches at 9 bases. Germline values: CDR1 DFQATT, CDR2 SNEGSKA (reference sequence). V lost 5 bases to trimming and J lost 1 base; unmatched junction nucleotides: 6. CDR3 size: 14 residues. CDR3 loop: CSAAHGLASYEQYF. CDR3 bases: TGCAGTGCTGCTCACGGACTAGCGTCCTACGAGCAGTACTTC.

This clonotype was seen ten or more times. The chain carries TRBV7-9 and TRBJ2-7; a possible D gene is TRBD1 (6 bases). The V end lost 1 base, the J end lost 6 bases, and 16 bases lay between the germline ends. This CDR3 contains 15 residues. The germline V gene encodes CDR1 SEHNR and CDR2 FQNEAQ (reference sequence). The CDR3 bases are TGTGCCAGCAGCTTAGTGGCAGGGGCAGCTAGCGAGCAGTACTTC. It codes for CASSLVAGAASEQYF.

The chain uses TRBV3-1 and TRBJ2-2, with 10 bases that match TRBD2. This CDR3 contains 16 residues. With V trimmed by 1 base and J by 7 bases, 6 bases remained unmatched. In germline, CDR1 is LGHDT, CDR2 YNNKEL (reference sequence). The CDR3 protein is CASSQVISGRSGELFF. Written as DNA, the CDR3 is TGTGCCAGCAGCCAAGTGATTAGCGGGAGGAGCGGGGAGCTGTTTTTT.

This clonotype has ten or more counts. V usage is TRBV6-5 and J usage is TRBJ2-3, with D uncertain. The germline V gene encodes CDR1 MNHEY and CDR2 SVGAGI. V lost 2 bases to trimming and J lost 10 bases, with 13 bases between them. The CDR3 has 13 amino acids. CDR3 nucleotides: TGTGCCAGCAGTTACGGCCCCCCGGGCGCGCAGTATTTT. This sequence encodes CASSYGPPGAQYF.

This clonotype was seen a few times. A clone one base away is much larger, so this may be a read error. The chain combines TRBV12-3 or TRBV12-4 with TRBJ2-1; 13 bases fit TRBD2. CDR3 length: 14 residues. V shed 6 bases and J 8 bases; nucleotides not matched to a gene: 4. CDR3 protein: CASSRGLAGHEQFF. The CDR3 region has the DNA TGTGCCAGCAGCAGGGGACTAGCGGGACATGAGCAGTTCTTC.

This clonotype was observed many times. The rearrangement links TRBV6-1 to TRBJ1-5, with D maybe TRBD1 (6 bases). Trimming took off 6 bases at V and 7 bases at J, with 10 bases between the two ends. The CDR3 runs 12 residues. Germline assignment: CDR1 MNHNS and CDR2 SASEGT. The CDR3 DNA reads as TGTGCCAGCAGACACAGGGCCCAGCCCCAGCATTTT. Translation gives CASRHRAQPQHF.

Concerning this clonotype itself: A much larger clone differs by one base, so this may be a read error. The rearrangement joins TRBV6-2 or TRBV6-3 to TRBJ1-2, with no clear D. The CDR3 is 14 residues long. The V gene lost 0 bases and the J gene lost 10 bases, with 15 bases spanning the gap. Germline loops: CDR1 MNHEY, CDR2 SVGEGT. CDR3 sequence reads: CASSYSIGAVDYTF. Written as DNA, the CDR3 is TGTGCCAGCAGTTACTCGATTGGTGCTGTGGACTACACCTTC.

In regard to this clonotype: Its ends do not fully match the called genes, so a read error is possible. The chain combines TRBV4-1 with TRBJ1-1; D is perhaps TRBD1 (5 bases). Germline CDR1 MGHRA, CDR2 YSYEKL. This CDR3 is 16 amino acids long. The CDR3 bases are TGCGCCAGCAGCCAAGAACAGGTCTGGGGGAACACTGAAGCTCTCTTT. Translated: CASSQEQVWGNTEALF.

This clonotype showed up just a few times. The chain uses TRBV24-1 and TRBJ2-7; no clear D gene. Germline lookup yields CDR1 KGHDR and CDR2 SFDVKD. CDR3 length equals 11 residues. V lost 2 bases to trimming and J lost 3 bases, with 1 base between them. CDR3 in amino acids: CATSDYYEQYF. CDR3 coding DNA: TGTGCCACCAGTGATTACTACGAGCAGTACTTC.

The chain recombines TRBV24-1 with TRBJ2-1; D is unclear. V gave up 3 bases and J gave up 0 bases, with 8 bases separating them. Germline V gene data show CDR1 as KGHDR and CDR2 as SFDVKD. This CDR3 is 15 amino acids long. The CDR3 DNA is TGTGCCACCAGTGATACAGTGAGCTCCTACAATGAGCAGTTCTTC. Residues: CATSDTVSSYNEQFF.

This clonotype was seen many times. V usage is TRBV5-1 and J usage is TRBJ2-5, with D perhaps TRBD1 (7 bases). The CDR3 is 14 amino acids. V dropped 4 bases and J dropped 1 base, with 11 bases sitting between them. Germline V gives CDR1 SGHRS, CDR2 YFSETQ. The CDR3 here is CASSRQGGQETQYF. As DNA, the CDR3 is TGCGCCAGCAGCCGACAGGGAGGCCAAGAGACCCAGTACTTC.

The gene calls are TRBV30 and TRBJ2-3; D unresolved. The CDR3 sequence is 11 residues long. From germline, CDR1 is GTSNPN and CDR2 SVGIG (reference sequence). The germline V and J ends were trimmed by 5 bases and 6 bases, with 9 bases remaining between them. The CDR3 is CAWVAEDTQYF. DNA for the CDR3: TGTGCCTGGGTGGCGGAGGATACGCAGTATTTT.

About this clonotype itself: This sequence is one base from a far larger clone and is likely a read error. This sequence joins TRBV13 and TRBJ2-1; no firm D call. The DNA end favors TRBJ2-5, so the J call may be wrong. The V gene's germline CDR1 is PRHDT and CDR2 FYEKMQ (reference sequence). This CDR3 spans 14 amino acids. DNA for the CDR3: TGTGCCAGCAGTCCCCCCGGAAGTGAAGAGACCCAGTACTTC. Its translation: CASSPPGSEETQYF.

The chain links TRBV29-1 to TRBJ2-7; D remains ambiguous. The CDR3 is made up of 13 amino acids. CDR1 SQVTM and CDR2 ANQGSEA come from the germline V gene. V dropped 0 bases and J dropped 5 bases, with 11 bases sitting between them. The CDR3 is CSVEDLRFHEQYF. The CDR3 nucleotides are TGCAGCGTTGAAGATCTTCGGTTCCACGAGCAGTACTTC.

The rearrangement uses TRBV19 and TRBJ2-1; TRBD2 matches at 10 bases. Germline-derived CDR1 and CDR2 are LNHDA and SQIVND (reference sequence). The CDR3 loop spans 16 amino acids. V was pared by 6 bases and J by 7 bases, with 12 bases of the junction left unmatched. Here the CDR3 reads CASSIRPSGRVNEQFF. The CDR3 bases are TGTGCCAGTAGCATCAGGCCTAGCGGGAGAGTGAATGAGCAGTTCTTC.

Regarding this clonotype: A much larger clone differs by one base, so this may be a read error. The chain is built from TRBV5-1 and TRBJ2-7; TRBD2 aligns across 7 bases. The germline V gene has CDR1 SGHRS and CDR2 YFSETQ. The CDR3 spans 14 residues. The CDR3 DNA reads TGCGCCAGCAGCTTGGAGGGAGCCCGGGAGGAGCGGTACTTC. This codes for CASSLEGAREERYF.

This clonotype was seen at least ten times. The J gene is TRBJ2-2, the V gene TRBV12-3 or TRBV12-4, with 10 bases identical to TRBD1. The trim removed 2 bases at V and 12 bases at J, leaving 9 bases unmatched. The CDR3 is made up of 15 amino acids. The CDR3 sequence: CASSLLTGGDPKLFF. CDR3 nucleotide sequence: TGTGCCAGCAGTTTACTGACAGGGGGCGACCCAAAGCTGTTTTTT.

This clonotype was picked up many times. The chain carries TRBV30 and TRBJ1-1; D may be TRBD1 (6 bases). This CDR3 region has 11 residues. Germline V CDR1 and CDR2: GTSNPN, SVGIG (reference sequence). V was clipped by 3 bases and J by 10 bases, with 12 bases between them. CDR3 in amino acids: CAWSVTGIAFF. For the CDR3, the DNA is TGTGCCTGGAGCGTAACAGGGATAGCTTTCTTT.